The 8 T cell receptor beta chains below all came from one sample that was sequenced in a study of blood T cell repertoires in COVID-19. Sequencing was performed with immunoSEQ multiplex PCR; in TCRdb, only in-frame clones are kept and a portion is missing. The top ten clones hold 0.95% to 1.5% of a sample with around 200,000 clones, 80% to 90% of them seen once. Specimen: PBMCs or T cells enriched from blood (not recorded which). The receptors derive from a man between 25 and 39 years old who had recovered from COVID-19.

The V call is TRBV4-1, the J call TRBJ1-2; D unresolved. Germline CDR1 reads MGHRA; CDR2 reads YSYEKL. The CDR3 length is 16 residues. The V gene lost 1 base and the J gene lost 4 bases, with 16 bases spanning the gap. Written as DNA, the CDR3 is TGCGCCAGCAGCCAAGTAAGTGGACTTAATGGCTATGGCTACACCTTC. Encoded protein: CASSQVSGLNGYGYTF.

This clone was counted a single time. This chain joins TRBV29-1 and TRBJ2-3, with a tentative D call TRBD2 (6 bases). CDR1 is SQVTM and CDR2 is ANQGSEA in the germline V gene. Trimming took off 6 bases at V and 3 bases at J, with 16 bases between the two ends. The CDR3 extends over 14 amino acids. The CDR3 loop reads CSVRVGGMTDTQYF. The DNA of the CDR3 is TGCAGCGTGCGGGTGGGAGGTATGACAGATACGCAGTATTTT.

V gene TRBV3-1 (or the pseudogene TRBV3-2) combines with J gene TRBJ2-2; no clear D. The CDR3 is made up of 11 amino acids. Germline CDR1 is LGHDT and CDR2 is YNNKEL (reference sequence). Trimming removed 3 bases at V and 8 bases at J, with 4 bases between. DNA of the CDR3: TGTGCCAGCAGCCAGGAGGGGGAGCTGTTTTTT. It translates to CASSQEGELFF.

This chain uses TRBV11-2 with TRBJ1-1; 10 bases fit TRBD1. Unmatched junction bases numbered 12, after V lost 5 bases and J lost 6 bases. CDR1 SGHAT and CDR2 FQNNGV come from the germline V gene. The CDR3 consists of 16 residues. The CDR3 is CASSIDRDRGRAEAFF. The CDR3 coding sequence is TGTGCCAGCAGCATCGACCGGGACAGGGGAAGGGCTGAAGCTTTCTTT.

V usage is TRBV28 and J usage is TRBJ2-4; possibly TRBD2 for D (7 bases). Germline loops: CDR1 MDHEN, CDR2 SYDVKM. This CDR3 region has 18 residues. The V gene lost 2 bases and the J gene lost 3 bases, with 20 bases spanning the gap. CDR3 DNA: TGTGCCAGCAGTTTAGTTGCGGTGTCGGGGGGCGGCAAAAACATTCAGTACTTC. It translates to CASSLVAVSGGGKNIQYF.

V is TRBV11-2 and J is TRBJ2-5, with a tentative D call TRBD2 (5 bases). CDR1 and CDR2 from the germline V gene are SGHAT and FQNNGV. This CDR3 contains 15 residues. The germline V and J ends were trimmed by 5 bases and 1 base, with 14 bases remaining between them. This CDR3 reads CASSPVTSAQETQYF. CDR3 coding DNA: TGTGCCAGCAGCCCTGTTACTAGTGCCCAAGAGACCCAGTACTTC.

This rearrangement joins TRBV9 to TRBJ2-7; TRBD2 is a possible D gene (5 bases). The CDR3 sequence is 16 residues long. Germline assignment: CDR1 SGDLS and CDR2 YYNGEE. Deletions cut 6 bases from V and 6 bases from J, with 25 bases between. The CDR3 spells CASNPSGEGAGFEQYF. CDR3 nucleotides: TGTGCCAGCAACCCCTCAGGTGAGGGAGCTGGTTTCGAGCAGTACTTC.

V and J are TRBV21-1 and TRBJ2-5; TRBD2 is taken as the D call from the table, unchecked against the DNA. TRBV21-1 is a listed pseudogene. The CDR3 is made up of 20 amino acids. The DNA of the CDR3 is TGTGCCAGCAGCAAATTTGTTCGGGGGGCCAAGAGACTAGCTGAAGAGACCCAGTACTTC. Translation gives CASSKFVRGAKRLAEETQYF.